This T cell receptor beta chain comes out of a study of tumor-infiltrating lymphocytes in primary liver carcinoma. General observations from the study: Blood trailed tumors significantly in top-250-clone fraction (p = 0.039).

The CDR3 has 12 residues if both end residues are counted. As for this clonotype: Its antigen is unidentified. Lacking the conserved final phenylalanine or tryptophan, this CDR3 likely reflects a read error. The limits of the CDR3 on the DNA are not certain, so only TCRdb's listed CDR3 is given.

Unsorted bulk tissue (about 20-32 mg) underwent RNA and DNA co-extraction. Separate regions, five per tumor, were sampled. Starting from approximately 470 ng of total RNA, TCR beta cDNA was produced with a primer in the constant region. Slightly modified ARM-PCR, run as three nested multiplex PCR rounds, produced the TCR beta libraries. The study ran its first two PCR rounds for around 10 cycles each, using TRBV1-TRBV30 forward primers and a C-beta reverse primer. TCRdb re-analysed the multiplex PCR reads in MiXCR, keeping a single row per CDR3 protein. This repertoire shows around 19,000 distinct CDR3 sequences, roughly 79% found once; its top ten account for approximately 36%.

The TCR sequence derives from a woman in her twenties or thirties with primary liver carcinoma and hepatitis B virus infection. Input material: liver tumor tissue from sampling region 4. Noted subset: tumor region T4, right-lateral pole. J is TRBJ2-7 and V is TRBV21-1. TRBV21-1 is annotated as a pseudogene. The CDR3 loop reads CASSKGSNEQFI.